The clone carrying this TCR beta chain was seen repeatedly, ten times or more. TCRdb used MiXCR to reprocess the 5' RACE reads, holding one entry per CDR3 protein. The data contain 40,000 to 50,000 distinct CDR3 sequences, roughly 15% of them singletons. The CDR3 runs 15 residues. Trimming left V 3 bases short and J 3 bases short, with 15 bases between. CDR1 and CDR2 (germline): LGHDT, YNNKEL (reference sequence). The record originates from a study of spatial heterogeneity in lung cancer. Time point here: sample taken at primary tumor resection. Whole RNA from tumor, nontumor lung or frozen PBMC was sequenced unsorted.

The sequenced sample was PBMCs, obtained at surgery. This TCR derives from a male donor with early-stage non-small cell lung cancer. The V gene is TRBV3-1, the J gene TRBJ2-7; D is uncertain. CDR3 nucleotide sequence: TGTGCCAGCAGCCATCCCGTTGCTAGGTACTACGAGCAGTACTTC. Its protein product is CASSHPVARYYEQYF.